The present T cell receptor beta chain was sequenced within a study of T cell responses to AZD1222 COVID-19 vaccine. Study-level results: Baseline antibody screening turned up just six or seven seropositive AZD1222 recipients.

This CDR3 has 18 residues. With V trimmed by 2 bases and J by 0 bases, 8 bases remained unmatched. The germline gives CDR1 KGHSH, CDR2 LQKENI. Concerning this clone itself: Its antigen is as yet unknown.

Using immunoSEQ multiplex PCR, the repertoire was profiled, and TCRdb retains in-frame clones only, with some absent. The sample yields just under 90,000 clones, around 88% seen once. The sequence was collected from an adult in good health. The source was peripheral blood, collected on day 0 of MenACWY control vaccination. This chain uses TRBV18 with TRBJ2-3, with 10 bases lining up with TRBD2. The CDR3 sequence: CASSPWLAGASSTDTQYF. In DNA form, the CDR3 reads TGTGCCAGCTCACCATGGCTAGCGGGGGCCTCTAGCACAGATACGCAGTATTTT.